The T cell receptor beta chain described here comes from a study of yellow fever vaccine responses in identical twins (dated by TCRdb to 2017 to 2018). In terms of the full investigation: The study precisely tracked vaccine-responding T cell clones in identical twins. The investigation overall reported the following: According to the authors, the vaccine-induced T cell response in identical twins seemed to be partly convergent and partly specific to each individual.

Library preparation was by RT-PCR. The sequencer was an Illumina HiSeq 2500. TCRdb trimmed public reads at Q25 via fastp, called clones via MiXCR and kept in-frame beta chains. Rows with a matching CDR3 protein are joined into one entry that keeps the most common DNA and genes. The table for this sample lists about 23,000 distinct CDR3 sequences; roughly 80% of them were counted only once. The ten largest clonotypes hold 4% to 6% of the sample. Regarding this clonotype: Its cognate antigen has yet to be identified. No base-level quality is on record; no much larger clone is a single base apart.

For CDR1 and CDR2, the germline V gene lists MNHNS and SASEGT. The V and J ends are trimmed by 7 bases and 0 bases, leaving 12 bases between them. The CDR3 runs 14 amino acids, cysteine and phenylalanine included. The retained sequence is limited to the CDR3, 42 bases, with the frame set at the first base. The chain links TRBV6-1 with TRBJ1-1, with an unclear D gene assignment. This receptor was identified in a woman aged 18-29 years who received the yellow fever vaccine. Donor details come from another sample of the same person, matched by shared clones. The sequencing used T cells from blood (PBMCs), unsorted or a sorted subset (not recorded which), collected before or after yellow fever vaccination (not recorded which). The DNA sequence follows: TGTGCCAGCAAGGGTGAATTCATGAACACTGAAGCTTTCTTT. The translation is CASKGEFMNTEAFF.